These 20 T cell receptor beta chains came from one sample sequenced in a study of sequential checkpoint blockade in melanoma. Repertoires were generated with immunoSEQ multiplex PCR, while TCRdb's copy carries only in-frame clones and drops some. The sample gives about 18,000 clones, 26% of which show up once; about 7% is in the top ten. Regarding treatment: randomized to nivolumab then ipilimumab (arm A) or the reverse (arm B). The specimen was tumor tissue (inferred from file names), collected from a patient given nivolumab and ipilimumab in sequence. Every receptor here comes from a human donor with melanoma.

This clone was counted a few times. The V gene is TRBV6-8, the J gene TRBJ2-7; D is ambiguous. Germline V CDR1 and CDR2: MNHGY, SAAAGT. The V and J ends lost 5 bases and 5 bases respectively, with 10 bases between them. The CDR3 consists of 12 residues. The CDR3 nucleotides are TGTGCCAGCAGTAGGTTGGTCAACGAGCAGTACTTC. Amino acids: CASSRLVNEQYF.

This chain connects TRBV29-1 to TRBJ2-4, with D maybe TRBD2 (6 bases). This CDR3 region has 15 residues. V was pared by 7 bases and J by 3 bases, with 19 bases between. The germline gives CDR1 SQVTM, CDR2 ANQGSEA. The CDR3 spells CSARAREVGKNIQYF. The CDR3 nucleotides read TGCAGCGCCCGAGCGCGGGAAGTGGGCAAAAACATTCAGTACTTC.

This clone was observed once. The chain couples TRBV15 to TRBJ1-2; 7 nucleotides match TRBD1. Trimming removed 3 bases from V and 2 bases from J; junction bases left unmatched: 15. In germline, CDR1 is LNHNV, CDR2 YYDKDF (reference sequence). This CDR3 has 18 residues. The CDR3 sequence: CATSSGGLNRGLNYGYTF. CDR3 nucleotide sequence: TGTGCCACCAGCAGTGGGGGATTGAACAGGGGACTAAACTATGGCTACACCTTC.

This clone was observed a handful of times. The J gene is TRBJ2-3, the V gene TRBV5-1; 8 positions match TRBD2. The V segment lost 2 bases and the J segment 4 bases; nucleotides outside the gene matches: 3. CDR1 and CDR2 from the germline V gene are SGHRS and YFSETQ. CDR3 length: 14 amino acids. This CDR3 reads CASSLAGASDTQYF. Written as DNA, the CDR3 is TGCGCCAGCAGCTTAGCGGGAGCATCAGATACGCAGTATTTT.

This clone was seen a few times. J is TRBJ2-5 and V is TRBV6-8, with D perhaps assigned TRBD1 or TRBD2 (5 bases each). The V gene's germline CDR1 is MNHGY and CDR2 SAAAGT. The length of the CDR3 is 13 residues. V was shortened by 5 bases and J by 5 bases, with 12 bases between the two germline ends. CDR3 region: CASSGGPGETQYF. CDR3 nucleotide sequence: TGTGCCAGCAGTGGGGGACCCGGGGAGACCCAGTACTTC.

This clone turned up a few times. The chain couples TRBV6-8 to TRBJ2-2, with 10 bases aligning to TRBD1. Germline CDR1 MNHGY, CDR2 SAAAGT. V was clipped by 5 bases and J by 6 bases; unmatched bases: 6. CDR3 length equals 15 residues. Written as DNA, the CDR3 is TGTGCCAGCAGTAAAGCCGGGACAGGGGCCGGGGAGCTGTTTTTT. This sequence encodes CASSKAGTGAGELFF.

The CDR3 reads CASRGPTGTYEQYF. The CDR3 DNA reads as TGTGCCAGCAGGGGCCCGACAGGGACCTACGAGCAGTACTTC. The chain uses TRBV6-8 and TRBJ2-7; 7 nucleotides line up with TRBD1. The germline gives CDR1 MNHGY, CDR2 SAAAGT. V shed 6 bases, J shed 2 bases, and the junction held 7 bases outside the gene matches. The CDR3 is 14 amino acids.

The V gene is TRBV6-8, the J gene TRBJ1-1; D call uncertain. This CDR3 has 14 residues. V gave up 2 bases and J gave up 5 bases, with 12 bases separating them. From germline, CDR1 is MNHGY and CDR2 SAAAGT. CDR3 protein: CASSYLYGVTEAFF. The CDR3 bases are TGTGCCAGCAGTTACCTATACGGGGTGACTGAAGCTTTCTTT.

The CDR3 DNA sequence: TGTGCCAGTAGTATAGATGGACGAGCGAACACCGGGGAGCTGTTTTTT. It is translated as CASSIDGRANTGELFF. This chain uses TRBV19 with TRBJ2-2; D gene unclear. Looked up from germline, CDR1 is LNHDA and CDR2 is SQIVND (reference sequence). The CDR3 is made up of 16 amino acids. V was clipped by 0 bases and J by 0 bases, with 8 bases between them.

V is TRBV11-3 and J is TRBJ1-4; 8 bases agree with TRBD1. This CDR3 comprises 15 residues. Germline V gene sequence: CDR1 SGHNT, CDR2 YENEEA. The trim removed 2 bases at V and 12 bases at J, leaving 11 bases unmatched. In nucleotides, the CDR3 is TGTGCCAGCAGCTTATCCGGACAGGGCGCGCTTGAACTGTTTTTT. Protein sequence: CASSLSGQGALELFF.

There are a few counts of this clone. V gene TRBV11-3 combines with J gene TRBJ1-4; no firm D call. The CDR3 runs 15 residues. Germline-derived CDR1 and CDR2 are SGHNT and YENEEA. Trimming removed 5 bases at V and 4 bases at J, with 14 bases between. The DNA of the CDR3 is TGTGCCAGCAGCACTAAGTGGGTACTTAATGAAAAACTGTTTTTT. It is translated as CASSTKWVLNEKLFF.

The chain couples TRBV15 to TRBJ1-2, with a weak D call TRBD1 (6 bases). Trimming pared 3 bases from V and 4 bases from J, leaving 12 bases between. In germline, CDR1 is LNHNV, CDR2 YYDKDF (reference sequence). The length of the CDR3 is 14 residues. The CDR3 sequence: CATSRAQGPYGYTF. CDR3 DNA sequence: TGTGCCACCAGCAGGGCTCAGGGGCCCTATGGCTACACCTTC.

The genes are TRBV30 and TRBJ1-5; no firm D call. Germline CDR1 reads GTSNPN; CDR2 reads SVGIG (reference sequence). CDR3 length: 15 amino acids. Trimming took off 0 bases at V and 5 bases at J, with 14 bases between the two ends. In DNA form, the CDR3 reads TGTGCCTGGAGTGTATTAGGAACCGTTCATCAGCCCCAGCATTTT. The encoded protein is CAWSVLGTVHQPQHF.

The gene calls are TRBV5-1 and TRBJ1-2; the match to TRBD1 covers 10 bases. Germline V lookup: CDR1 SGHRS, CDR2 YFSETQ. The CDR3 runs 14 residues. The V and J ends lost 5 bases and 5 bases, in that order; junction bases with no gene match: 6. The CDR3 region has the DNA TGCGCCAGCAGTCAGGACAGGGGGAGTTATGGCTACACCTTC. It translates to CASSQDRGSYGYTF.

In this sample, this clone turned up a few times. V and J are TRBV4-1 and TRBJ2-7; 9 nucleotides match TRBD1. The CDR3 length is 14 residues. The J segment lost 7 bases and the V segment lost 3 bases, leaving 7 bases of the junction unmatched. Looked up from germline, CDR1 is MGHRA and CDR2 is YSYEKL. CDR3 residues: CASSHATGGGEQYF. Written as DNA, the CDR3 is TGCGCCAGCAGCCATGCCACAGGGGGCGGGGAGCAGTACTTC.

This clone turned up a few times. V gene TRBV18 combines with J gene TRBJ2-7; a weak D match, TRBD2 (7 bases). The V gene's germline CDR1 is KGHSH and CDR2 LQKENI. Trimming took 3 bases from V and 2 from J, leaving 11 bases between them. The CDR3 runs to 14 residues. Here the CDR3 DNA reads TGTGCCAGCTCACCGGCGGGGGCCCCCTACGAGCAGTACTTC. The encoded protein is CASSPAGAPYEQYF.

This clone has only a few counts. The chain combines TRBV6-7 with TRBJ2-5, with D tentatively TRBD1 or TRBD2 (5 bases each). TRBV6-7 carries the ORF label, with uncertain function. CDR3 length equals 11 residues. V lost 2 bases and J 10 bases, leaving 8 bases between the germline ends. CDR3 sequence: CASSYRGGQYF. The CDR3 bases are TGTGCCAGCAGTTACCGTGGGGGCCAGTACTTC.

This clone was counted a few times. The chain carries TRBV29-1 and TRBJ1-2, with D perhaps TRBD1 (5 bases). This CDR3 spans 16 amino acids. The V gene's germline CDR1 is SQVTM and CDR2 ANQGSEA. Between the trimmed V and J ends, which lost 3 bases and 0 bases, there was a span of 17 bases. CDR3: CSVDVGDRDSNYGYTF. CDR3 sequence (DNA): TGCAGCGTTGATGTCGGGGACCGAGACTCTAACTATGGCTACACCTTC. The full variable domain, rest sourced from reference TRBV29-1 and TRBJ1-2, is SAVISQKPSRDICQRGTSLTIQCQVDSQVTMMFWYRQQPGQSLTLIATANQGSEATYESGFVIDKFPISRPNLTFSTLTVSNMSPEDSSIYLCSVDVGDRDSNYGYTFGSGTRLTVV.

This clone has just a few counts. The chain is built from TRBV6-8 and TRBJ2-7, with TRBD2 matching over 10 bases. Germline CDR1 is MNHGY and CDR2 is SAAAGT. Trimming at V came to 5 bases and at J to 4 bases, leaving 8 bases not matched to a gene. CDR3 length: 15 residues. The CDR3 DNA reads as TGTGCCAGCAGTGTGTCCAGCGGGGGGGCTTACGAGCAGTACTTC. This gives the protein CASSVSSGGAYEQYF.

J is TRBJ2-7 and V is TRBV9, with 10 bases fitting TRBD2. This CDR3 contains 18 residues. The trim removed 5 bases at V and 3 bases at J, leaving 17 bases unmatched. CDR1 and CDR2 from the germline V gene are SGDLS and YYNGEE. CDR3 nucleotide sequence: TGTGCCAGCAGTGAGTTTCCGCCATGGACTAGCGGTATCTACGAGCAGTACTTC. Encoded protein: CASSEFPPWTSGIYEQYF.